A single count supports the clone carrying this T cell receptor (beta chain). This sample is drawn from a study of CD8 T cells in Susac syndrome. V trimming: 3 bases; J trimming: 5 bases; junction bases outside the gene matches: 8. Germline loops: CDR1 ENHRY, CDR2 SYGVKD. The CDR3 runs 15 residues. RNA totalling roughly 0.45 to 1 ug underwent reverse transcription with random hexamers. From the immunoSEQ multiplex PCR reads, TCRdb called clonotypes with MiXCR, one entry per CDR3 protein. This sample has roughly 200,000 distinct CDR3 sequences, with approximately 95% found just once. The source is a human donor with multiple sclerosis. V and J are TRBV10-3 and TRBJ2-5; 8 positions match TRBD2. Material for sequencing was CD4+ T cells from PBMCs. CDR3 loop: CAISDPSGGSETQYF. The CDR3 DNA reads TGTGCCATCAGTGACCCGAGCGGGGGCTCGGAGACCCAGTACTTC.